A selection of T cell receptor beta chains follows, all from one sample in a study of blood T cell repertoires in COVID-19. Sequencing used immunoSEQ multiplex PCR; TCRdb keeps in-frame clones, though not all of them. This table has roughly 250,000 clones, about 86% appearing once. Input material: peripheral blood. Receptors originate from a woman in her thirties with COVID-19, enrolled during active disease. The CDR3 runs from the conserved cysteine through the conserved F or W. The D gene is left open where the match is weak. Where a row states a size, it is once, few, many or the class of an expanded clone; other rows omit it.

>TRBV29-1|once|-|TRBJ2-7
CSASDSYEQYF
TGCAGCGCCAGCGACTCCTACGAGCAGTACTTC
>TRBV4-2|-|TRBD1|TRBJ1-2
CASSHRTGAGGYTF
TGTGCCAGCAGCCACCGGACAGGGGCGGGTGGCTACACCTTC
>TRBV6-5|-|TRBD2|TRBJ2-1
CASSSGTSIFF
TGTGCCAGCAGTTCGGGGACTAGTATCTTCTTC
>TRBV7-9|-|-|TRBJ2-1
CASSLASYNEQFF
TGTGCCAGCAGCTTAGCGAGCTACAATGAGCAGTTCTTC
>TRBV15|-|-|TRBJ1-1
CATSVQGKTEAFF
TGTGCCACCAGCGTACAGGGTAAGACTGAAGCTTTCTTT
>TRBV2|once|-|TRBJ1-6
CASNPPDRVNSPLHF
TGTGCCAGCAATCCACCCGACAGAGTCAATTCACCCCTCCACTTT
>TRBV18|-|-|TRBJ1-3
CASSPPAGLSGNTIYF
TGTGCCAGCTCACCACCGGCAGGGCTCTCTGGAAACACCATATATTTT
>TRBV19|-|TRBD1|TRBJ2-1
CASTNPRDRGDEQFF
TGTGCCAGTACCAACCCCCGGGACAGGGGTGATGAGCAGTTCTTC
>TRBV2|-|-|TRBJ2-6
CASLFSGANVLTF
TGTGCCAGCCTGTTCTCTGGGGCCAACGTCCTGACTTTC
>TRBV27|-|TRBD1|TRBJ1-2
CASTPSLPPDRDGYGYTF
TGTGCCAGCACCCCCTCTCTCCCGCCTGACAGGGACGGATATGGCTACACCTTC
>TRBV7-6|many|-|TRBJ1-3
CASSSPRDDSGNTIYF
TGTGCCAGCAGCTCACCTCGGGATGACTCTGGAAACACCATATATTTT
>TRBV4-1|-|TRBD1|TRBJ1-1
CASSQVGTGNTEAFF
TGCGCCAGCAGCCAAGTTGGGACAGGGAACACTGAAGCTTTCTTT
>TRBV6-5|-|TRBD1|TRBJ1-3
CASSRGGHGNTIYF
TGTGCCAGCAGCCGAGGGGGCCATGGAAACACCATATATTTT
>TRBV27|-|-|TRBJ2-7
CASSWAPGNEQYF
TGTGCCAGCAGCTGGGCCCCAGGGAACGAGCAGTACTTC
>TRBV5-8|-|TRBD1|TRBJ1-2
CASRPRQGVIVGYTF
TGTGCCAGCAGACCTCGACAGGGGGTAATAGTAGGCTACACCTTC
>TRBV6-5|-|TRBD1|TRBJ2-1
CASTRAGTDNEQFF
TGTGCCAGCACCCGCGCCGGGACAGATAATGAGCAGTTCTTC
>TRBV5-5|-|TRBD1|TRBJ1-2
CASSQTDRAWSYGYTF
TGTGCCAGCAGCCAGACTGACAGGGCCTGGTCCTATGGCTACACCTTC
>TRBV4-2|-|-|TRBJ2-5
CASSQEGDFQETQYF
TGTGCCAGCAGCCAAGAAGGGGACTTCCAAGAGACCCAGTACTTC
>TRBV7-2|-|TRBD2|TRBJ2-3
CASSLENSGGLGTQYF
TGTGCCAGCAGCTTAGAGAACAGCGGGGGGCTAGGTACGCAGTATTTT
>TRBV27|-|-|TRBJ2-1
CASSFGGSYNEQFF
TGTGCCAGCAGTTTCGGTGGTTCCTACAATGAGCAGTTCTTC
>TRBV7-7|once|-|TRBJ2-1
CASSLDGSSYNEQFF
TGTGCCAGCAGCTTAGACGGGAGCTCCTACAATGAGCAGTTCTTC
>TRBV5-1|-|-|TRBJ1-1
CASSLDGRSEAFF
TGCGCCAGCAGCTTGGATGGGAGAAGTGAAGCTTTCTTT
>TRBV28|-|TRBD1|TRBJ2-1
CASTIGTGNEQFF
TGTGCCAGCACCATCGGGACAGGCAATGAGCAGTTCTTC
>TRBV21-1|-|-|TRBJ2-6
CASSNRYLKSSGANVLTF
TGTGCCAGCAGCAATCGGTACCTAAAAAGCTCTGGGGCCAACGTCCTGACTTTC
>TRBV6-6|once|-|TRBJ1-1
CASSYSSITEAFF
TGTGCCAGCAGTTACTCGAGTATCACTGAAGCTTTCTTT
>TRBV6-5|-|-|TRBJ2-2
CASRDRPTGELFF
TGTGCCAGCAGGGACAGACCTACCGGGGAGCTGTTTTTT
>TRBV19|-|-|TRBJ1-1
CASSILQGIEAFF
TGTGCCAGTAGTATCTTACAGGGAATTGAAGCTTTCTTT
>TRBV7-8|-|TRBD1|TRBJ2-2
CASSLAFLQGATGELFF
TGTGCCAGCAGCTTAGCTTTTCTCCAGGGGGCGACCGGGGAGCTGTTTTTT
>TRBV19|-|TRBD1|TRBJ1-6
CASSIQGARNSPLHF
TGTGCCAGTAGTATCCAGGGGGCCCGTAATTCACCCCTCCACTTT
>TRBV7-8|-|-|TRBJ1-2
CASSLPGTGYGYTF
TGTGCCAGCAGCTTACCTGGCACAGGGTATGGCTACACCTTC
>TRBV5-4|-|TRBD1|TRBJ2-1
CASSPGTGRGEQFF
TGTGCCAGCAGCCCAGGGACAGGCCGTGGTGAGCAGTTCTTC
>TRBV4-2|-|-|TRBJ2-1
CASSQDRRGEGEQFF
TGTGCCAGCAGCCAAGATCGGAGGGGGGAGGGTGAGCAGTTCTTC
>TRBV5-1|-|-|TRBJ1-2
CASSLDGRGYGYTF
TGCGCCAGCAGCTTGGATGGCAGGGGATATGGCTACACCTTC
>TRBV6-5|-|-|TRBJ1-2
CASRTGQGIYGYTF
TGTGCCAGCAGAACCGGCCAGGGTATCTATGGCTACACCTTC
>TRBV6-5|-|-|TRBJ2-7
CASRGRTTYEQYF
TGTGCCAGCAGGGGCCGGACAACCTACGAGCAGTACTTC
>TRBV6-2/TRBV6-3|few|TRBD1|TRBJ1-5
CASSPRDRGEGQPQHF
TGTGCCAGCAGCCCCCGGGACAGGGGAGAAGGACAGCCCCAGCATTTT
>TRBV24-1|-|-|TRBJ2-2
CATSDHRVPNTGELFF
TGTGCCACCAGTGACCACAGGGTTCCGAACACCGGGGAGCTGTTTTTT
>TRBV13|-|TRBD2|TRBJ2-7
CASSSGGNSYEQYF
TGTGCCAGCAGCTCCGGGGGGAACTCCTACGAGCAGTACTTC
>TRBV5-4|-|TRBD1|TRBJ1-1
CASSLHRGETEAFF
TGTGCCAGCAGCCTACACAGGGGAGAAACTGAAGCTTTCTTT
>TRBV7-8|-|TRBD2|TRBJ2-3
CASSLGAGGPGTQYF
TGTGCCAGCAGCTTAGGAGCGGGGGGGCCAGGAACGCAGTATTTT